This T cell receptor beta chain was sequenced in a study of shared clonotypes between healthy human individuals. Overall study results and limits: The study found roughly 5% of naive CD4 clonotypes shared across four donors. Sample collection involved blood only; tissue repertoires are likely different.

This clone is a singleton in its sample. The antigen remains unidentified. Those who donated were healthy HIV-negative adults, with no recent acute infections or vaccinations reported. At deep level, the assay was performed. Clones were sequenced by immunoSEQ multiplex PCR, and TCRdb holds only the in-frame ones, with some missing. This table holds 2 million to 2.5 million clones, approximately 93% found once. The sample comprised naive CD4+ T cells from PBMCs. Subset denoted: CD45RA+ positively selected. The clonotype originates from a man between 18 and 35 years old in good health. Some clones in this sample may be carry-over from other donors' samples.

This CDR3 is CASSFGTGGAFTEAFF. The DNA for the CDR3 is TGTGCCAGCAGTTTTGGGACAGGGGGCGCTTTTACTGAAGCTTTCTTT. The V call is TRBV27, the J call TRBJ1-1, with 12 bases aligning to TRBD1. The CDR3 length is 16 residues. The V segment lost 3 bases and the J segment 5 bases; nucleotides outside the gene matches: 7. Germline V gene sequence: CDR1 MNHEY, CDR2 SMNVEV (reference sequence).